This T cell receptor beta chain was sequenced during a study of T cell responses to AZD1222 COVID-19 vaccine. Germline CDR1 MNHEY, CDR2 SMNVEV (reference sequence). Trimming left V 8 bases short and J 4 bases short, with 11 bases between. The CDR3 length is 12 residues. This table comes from immunoSEQ multiplex PCR, and its TCRdb copy is limited to in-frame clones, with some not included. The sample yields about 140,000 clones, 70% to 90% seen once. This sequence joins TRBV27 and TRBJ1-1; D not certain. The clonotype was recovered from an adult who received the AZD1222 COVID-19 vaccine. The source was peripheral blood, collected 28 days after the second AZD1222 dose. CDR3 sequence: CASRSPSTEAFF. Here the CDR3 DNA reads TGTGCCAGCCGATCCCCCAGCACTGAAGCTTTCTTT.